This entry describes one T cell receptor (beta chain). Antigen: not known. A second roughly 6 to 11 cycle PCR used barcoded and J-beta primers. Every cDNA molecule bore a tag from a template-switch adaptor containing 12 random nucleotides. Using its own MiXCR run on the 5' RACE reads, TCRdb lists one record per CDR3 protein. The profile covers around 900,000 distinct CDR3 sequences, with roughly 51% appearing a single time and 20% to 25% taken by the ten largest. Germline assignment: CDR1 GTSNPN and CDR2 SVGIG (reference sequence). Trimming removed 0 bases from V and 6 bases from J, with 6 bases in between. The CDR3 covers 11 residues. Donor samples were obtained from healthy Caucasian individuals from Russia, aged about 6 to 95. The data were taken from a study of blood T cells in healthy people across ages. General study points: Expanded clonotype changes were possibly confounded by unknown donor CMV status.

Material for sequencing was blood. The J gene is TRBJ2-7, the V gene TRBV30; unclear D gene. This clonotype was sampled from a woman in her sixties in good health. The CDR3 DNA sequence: TGTGCCTGGAGTGTAAAAGGCGAGCAGTACTTC. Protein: CAWSVKGEQYF.